The rows below give T cell receptor beta chains drawn from one sample of a study of blood T cell repertoires in COVID-19. Sequencing used immunoSEQ multiplex PCR; TCRdb keeps in-frame clones, though not all of them. The table lists 150,000 to 200,000 clones, roughly 80% of them singletons, with about 6.9% in the top ten. Sequencing used peripheral blood. These receptors came from a man in his 60s with acute or convalescent COVID-19. CDR3s include the opening cysteine and the closing phenylalanine or tryptophan. The order of the fields is CDR3 length, clone size, J gene, D gene, V gene, CDR3 DNA, CDR3 protein. The D gene is left open where the match is weak. The listing skips clone size in some rows; elsewhere it reads once, few, many or a size class.

len: 14
abundance: NA
j_gene: TRBJ1-1
d_gene: TRBD1
v_gene: TRBV5-1
CDR3nt: TGCGCCAGCACCATAACCGGGACAGGGACTGAAGCTTTCTTT
CDR3aa: CASTITGTGTEAFF

len: 15
abundance: NA
j_gene: TRBJ2-7
d_gene: NA
v_gene: TRBV28
CDR3nt: TGTGCCAGCAGTTCCTCGTCCGGGAACTCCTACGAGCAGTACTTC
CDR3aa: CASSSSSGNSYEQYF

len: 15
abundance: NA
j_gene: TRBJ2-1
d_gene: NA
v_gene: TRBV18
CDR3nt: TGTGCCAGCTCACCCCCCACCGGACAGTACAATGAGCAGTTCTTC
CDR3aa: CASSPPTGQYNEQFF

len: 16
abundance: NA
j_gene: TRBJ2-1
d_gene: NA
v_gene: TRBV21-1
CDR3nt: TGTGCCAGCAGCAAAGCGGGGGGTCCTTCCTACAATGAGCAGTTCTTC
CDR3aa: CASSKAGGPSYNEQFF

len: 12
abundance: NA
j_gene: TRBJ1-2
d_gene: NA
v_gene: TRBV19
CDR3nt: TGTGCCAGTAGCCCGTCCCACTATGGCTACACCTTC
CDR3aa: CASSPSHYGYTF

len: 15
abundance: NA
j_gene: TRBJ2-1
d_gene: TRBD2
v_gene: TRBV4-2
CDR3nt: TGTGCCAGCAGCCAAGATCGGGGGGGCTGGAATGAGCAGTTCTTC
CDR3aa: CASSQDRGGWNEQFF

len: 20
abundance: NA
j_gene: TRBJ2-3
d_gene: TRBD2
v_gene: TRBV13
CDR3nt: TGTGCCAGCAGCTCCCTCGGGACTAGCGGGAGTCTAACTCTCACAGATACGCAGTATTTT
CDR3aa: CASSSLGTSGSLTLTDTQYF

len: 17
abundance: NA
j_gene: TRBJ1-4
d_gene: TRBD1
v_gene: TRBV6-1
CDR3nt: TGTGCCAGCAGTGAACCACCTTGGACAGGGATCAGTGAAAAACTGTTTTTT
CDR3aa: CASSEPPWTGISEKLFF

len: 16
abundance: once
j_gene: TRBJ2-7
d_gene: NA
v_gene: TRBV21-1
CDR3nt: TGTGCCAGCAGCATGAGAACCAGGGTTGGGGCCCACGAGCAGTACTTC
CDR3aa: CASSMRTRVGAHEQYF

len: 21
abundance: once
j_gene: TRBJ2-6
d_gene: TRBD2
v_gene: TRBV15
CDR3nt: TGTGCCACCAGCAGTTCCGGCCGTGTACTAGCGGAAATCTCTGGGGCCAACGTCCTGACTTTC
CDR3aa: CATSSSGRVLAEISGANVLTF

len: 14
abundance: NA
j_gene: TRBJ1-2
d_gene: TRBD1
v_gene: TRBV9
CDR3nt: TGTGCCAGCAGCGAACAAACGGGACAGGGTGGCTACACCTTC
CDR3aa: CASSEQTGQGGYTF

len: 15
abundance: once
j_gene: TRBJ1-6
d_gene: NA
v_gene: TRBV6-4
CDR3nt: TGTGCCAGCAGTGCCGACAGCCTCTATAATTCACCCCTCCACTTT
CDR3aa: CASSADSLYNSPLHF

len: 14
abundance: NA
j_gene: TRBJ2-5
d_gene: NA
v_gene: TRBV6-5
CDR3nt: TGTGCCAGCAGACCACAGGGTTACCAAGAGACCCAGTACTTC
CDR3aa: CASRPQGYQETQYF

len: 16
abundance: NA
j_gene: TRBJ1-2
d_gene: TRBD1
v_gene: TRBV27
CDR3nt: TGTGCCAGCAGTTCATACCCCGACGACAGGGCTGAGGGCTACACCTTC
CDR3aa: CASSSYPDDRAEGYTF

len: 15
abundance: NA
j_gene: TRBJ2-1
d_gene: NA
v_gene: TRBV15
CDR3nt: TGTGCCACCAGCAGAGGGTCCCAGTCCTACAATGAGCAGTTCTTC
CDR3aa: CATSRGSQSYNEQFF

len: 14
abundance: NA
j_gene: TRBJ2-3
d_gene: NA
v_gene: TRBV12-5
CDR3nt: TGTGCTAGTGGTCAACCCCCGGTGGGAGCGACGCAGTATTTT
CDR3aa: CASGQPPVGATQYF

len: 17
abundance: NA
j_gene: TRBJ2-6
d_gene: NA
v_gene: TRBV10-1
CDR3nt: TGCGCCAGCAGTGAGTCCTCTGGGCTCTCTGGGGCCAACGTCCTGACTTTC
CDR3aa: CASSESSGLSGANVLTF

len: 15
abundance: NA
j_gene: TRBJ1-2
d_gene: NA
v_gene: TRBV5-4
CDR3nt: TGTGCCAGCAGCTTGGGAGGACAGCAAGCCTATGGCTACACCTTC
CDR3aa: CASSLGGQQAYGYTF

len: 14
abundance: NA
j_gene: TRBJ2-5
d_gene: NA
v_gene: TRBV2
CDR3nt: TGTGCCAGCACCTTTTCAGGGGTCGAGGAGACCCAGTACTTC
CDR3aa: CASTFSGVEETQYF

len: 18
abundance: NA
j_gene: TRBJ2-1
d_gene: TRBD1
v_gene: TRBV27
CDR3nt: TGTGCCAGCAGGCGGGACAGGGTGTCCCGGAGCTCCTACAATGAGCAGTTCTTC
CDR3aa: CASRRDRVSRSSYNEQFF

len: 15
abundance: once
j_gene: TRBJ2-2
d_gene: TRBD1
v_gene: TRBV9
CDR3nt: TGTGCCAGCGGGGACAGGGGGCTAGCGACCGGGGAGCTGTTTTTT
CDR3aa: CASGDRGLATGELFF

len: 12
abundance: NA
j_gene: TRBJ2-3
d_gene: TRBD2
v_gene: TRBV5-1
CDR3nt: TGCGCCAGCGGGGGGACTAGCGATACGCAGTATTTT
CDR3aa: CASGGTSDTQYF

len: 12
abundance: few
j_gene: TRBJ2-7
d_gene: NA
v_gene: TRBV28
CDR3nt: TGTGCCAGCAGAAGGGCAGGGAAAGAGCAGTACTTC
CDR3aa: CASRRAGKEQYF

len: 14
abundance: NA
j_gene: TRBJ1-3
d_gene: NA
v_gene: TRBV7-9
CDR3nt: TGTGCCAGCAGCTTATTGGGGGCGCAGAACACCATATATTTT
CDR3aa: CASSLLGAQNTIYF

len: 11
abundance: NA
j_gene: TRBJ1-1
d_gene: NA
v_gene: TRBV2
CDR3nt: TGTGCCAGCATCGGAGGGAATGAAGCTTTCTTT
CDR3aa: CASIGGNEAFF

len: 16
abundance: NA
j_gene: TRBJ1-5
d_gene: NA
v_gene: TRBV2
CDR3nt: TGTGCCAGCAGTGATACGGGTATTCGTGGCAATCAGCCCCAGCATTTT
CDR3aa: CASSDTGIRGNQPQHF